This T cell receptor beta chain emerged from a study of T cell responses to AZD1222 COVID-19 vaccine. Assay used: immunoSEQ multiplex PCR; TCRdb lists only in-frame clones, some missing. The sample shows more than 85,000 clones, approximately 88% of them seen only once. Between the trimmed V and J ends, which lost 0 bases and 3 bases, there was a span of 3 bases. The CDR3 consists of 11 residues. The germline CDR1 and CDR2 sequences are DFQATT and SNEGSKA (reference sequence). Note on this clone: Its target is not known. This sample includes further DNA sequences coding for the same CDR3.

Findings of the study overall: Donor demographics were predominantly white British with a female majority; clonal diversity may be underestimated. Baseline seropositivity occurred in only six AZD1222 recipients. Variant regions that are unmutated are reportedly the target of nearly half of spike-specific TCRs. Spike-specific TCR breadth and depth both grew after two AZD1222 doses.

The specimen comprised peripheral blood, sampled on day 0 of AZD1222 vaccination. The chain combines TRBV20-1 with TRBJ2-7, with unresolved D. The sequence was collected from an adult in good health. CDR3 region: CSARDSYEQYF. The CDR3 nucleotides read TGCAGTGCTAGAGACAGCTACGAGCAGTACTTC.